These 3 T cell receptor beta chains originate from one sample sequenced in a study of shared clonotypes between healthy human individuals. Data came from immunoSEQ multiplex PCR; TCRdb stores just in-frame clones and leaves some out. The top ten clones hold less than 0.065% of a sample with a few hundred thousand clones, roughly 97% of them seen once. Sequencing was performed on naive CD4+ T cells sorted from blood. The subset denotes: CD45RA+ positively selected. The receptors were sampled from a woman aged 30 to 39 in good health.

V gene TRBV28 combines with J gene TRBJ1-2; perhaps TRBD1 as D (6 bases). Germline assignment: CDR1 MDHEN and CDR2 SYDVKM. V lost 6 bases, J lost 6 bases, and 17 bases lay in between. The CDR3 length is 14 residues. CDR3: CASRRPGDVDGYTF. The CDR3 nucleotides read TGTGCCAGCAGAAGACCAGGGGATGTGGATGGCTACACCTTC.

The CDR3 DNA is TGTGCCAGCAAAAAGTGGAAGGGCGACACTGAAGCTTTCTTT. Translating it yields CASKKWKGDTEAFF. This rearrangement joins TRBV27 to TRBJ1-1; D unresolved. The CDR3 covers 14 residues. V lost 7 bases to trimming and J lost 3 bases, with 15 bases between them. Germline V gene data show CDR1 as MNHEY and CDR2 as SMNVEV (reference sequence).

This sequence joins TRBV28 and TRBJ1-2; D not resolved. CDR3 length: 11 amino acids. The germline V gene has CDR1 MDHEN and CDR2 SYDVKM. The ends were cut back, 6 bases at V and 8 bases at J, with 10 bases in the middle. DNA for the CDR3: TGTGCCAGCAGCGGGGTATACGGCTACACCTTC. Amino acid sequence: CASSGVYGYTF.